This TCR beta chain was captured in a study of cytomegalovirus exposure and HLA in healthy donors. With respect to this clone: Antigen specificity is unknown.

General observations from the study: A later analysis reported that several of the most significant clusters appeared to be linked to common viral pathogens, among them Epstein-Barr virus.

Germline CDR1 MNHEY, CDR2 SMNVEV (reference sequence). This CDR3 is built from 15 residues. The J segment lost 7 bases and the V segment lost 5 bases, leaving 9 bases of the junction unmatched. PCR primers comprised 60 Vbeta and 13 Jbeta primers. Clones were read by immunoSEQ multiplex PCR, and TCRdb kept only the in-frame ones, dropping some. The sample holds some 95,000 clones, roughly 70% seen once. Sequenced material: PBMCs. The genes are TRBV27 and TRBJ2-4, with 9 bases identical to TRBD2. The clonotype comes from a man aged 25 to 40 in good health and CMV-seronegative. This chain's CDR3 is CASSPRLAAGNIQYF. The CDR3 DNA follows: TGTGCCAGCAGTCCCCGACTAGCGGCTGGCAACATTCAGTACTTC.